The following is a TCR beta chain sequence with its context. The antigen is unknown. The sample is drawn from a study of CD8 T cells in Susac syndrome. TEMRA cells were FACS-enriched and CD8+ and CD4+ T cells negatively isolated. The RNA, about 0.5 to 1 ug, was put through reverse transcription using random hexamers. An immunoSEQ multiplex PCR amplified TCR beta CDR3 over 54 Vbeta and 13 Jbeta. Each CDR3 protein gets one entry after TCRdb re-called the immunoSEQ multiplex PCR reads with MiXCR. Here the sample spans approximately 80,000 distinct CDR3 sequences, approximately 94% being singletons. Regarding the study as a whole: The study identified about seventeen and five Susac-specific public clones in total CD8+ and CD8+ TEMRA repertoires. TEMRA cells and active patients showed peak Susac CD8+ clonal expansion.

V lost 3 bases, J lost 9 bases, and 9 bases lay in between. CDR3 length equals 13 residues. Germline CDR1 is LNHNV and CDR2 is YYDKDF (reference sequence). This clonotype originated in a human donor with Susac syndrome. The chain joins TRBV15 to TRBJ1-6; D is perhaps TRBD1 (5 bases). The sample was CD8+ T cells from PBMCs. The CDR3 reads CATSRNGGSPLHF. CDR3 in DNA: TGTGCCACCAGCAGGAACGGGGGTTCACCCCTCCACTTT.